These 21 T cell receptor beta chains share one sample of origin, sequenced in a study of blood T cell repertoires in COVID-19. Assay used: immunoSEQ multiplex PCR; TCRdb lists only in-frame clones, some missing. The sample includes approximately 65,000 clones, over 65% of them seen just once. The specimen sequenced was peripheral blood. These receptors were obtained from a human donor in a cohort sampled during active COVID-19.

This clone turned up a few times. The genes are TRBV25-1 and TRBJ2-5; maybe TRBD2 (6 bases). The CDR3 runs 18 residues. V gave up 0 bases and J gave up 5 bases, with 22 bases separating them. Germline CDR1 MGHDK, CDR2 SYGVNS. The CDR3: CASSEYQGSGLSFETQYF. CDR3 DNA: TGTGCCAGCAGTGAATATCAAGGATCGGGACTTAGCTTTGAGACCCAGTACTTC.

This CDR3 is CASSPGTGEWTDTQYF. Here the CDR3 DNA reads TGTGCCAGTAGTCCAGGGACAGGGGAGTGGACAGATACGCAGTATTTT. The chain has TRBV19 and TRBJ2-3, with 10 bases identical to TRBD1. The J segment lost 3 bases and the V segment lost 5 bases, leaving 8 bases of the junction unmatched. The germline V gene has CDR1 LNHDA and CDR2 SQIVND (reference sequence). CDR3 size: 16 residues.

V and J are TRBV9 and TRBJ1-1; D unresolved. Between the trimmed V and J ends, which lost 3 bases and 0 bases, there was a span of 3 bases. The CDR3 has 12 residues. Germline V gene sequence: CDR1 SGDLS, CDR2 YYNGEE. The CDR3 bases are TGTGCCAGCAGCGCGGTGAACACTGAAGCTTTCTTT. Residues: CASSAVNTEAFF.

The gene calls are TRBV6-6 and TRBJ1-1; D is uncertain. CDR3 length: 15 residues. Trimming pared 0 bases from V and 5 bases from J, leaving 13 bases between. Germline V gene sequence: CDR1 MNHNY, CDR2 SVGAGI (reference sequence). The CDR3 sequence: CASSYSGGPGTEAFF. CDR3 nucleotides: TGTGCCAGCAGTTACTCAGGAGGGCCGGGGACTGAAGCTTTCTTT.

This chain's CDR3 is CASSPGQGNYEQYF. CDR3 bases: TGTGCCAGCAGTCCGGGACAGGGAAACTACGAGCAGTACTTC. The chain employs TRBV6-5 and TRBJ2-7; 9 bases are a match to TRBD1. This CDR3 is built from 14 residues. Germline V gene sequence: CDR1 MNHEY, CDR2 SVGAGI. V lost 5 bases and J lost 3; bases outside the gene matches: 5.

The chain carries TRBV29-1 and TRBJ1-2, with D possibly TRBD1 on 6 matching bases. CDR3 length: 14 residues. V was trimmed by 7 bases and J by 0 bases, leaving 15 bases between them. Germline V gives CDR1 SQVTM, CDR2 ANQGSEA. The CDR3 DNA sequence: TGCAGCGCCACCCCACAGGGTACTAACTATGGCTACACCTTC. This gives the protein CSATPQGTNYGYTF.

The chain combines TRBV6-5 with TRBJ1-6; a weak D match, TRBD1 (5 bases). V was pared by 6 bases and J by 7 bases, with 10 bases between. This CDR3 is built from 13 residues. Per the germline V gene, CDR1 is MNHEY and CDR2 is SVGAGI. The CDR3 region is CASRGQVNSPLHF. DNA for the CDR3: TGTGCCAGCAGGGGGCAAGTCAATTCACCCCTCCACTTT.

The chain uses TRBV6-6 and TRBJ2-1, with D possibly TRBD2 on 7 matching bases. The CDR3 spans 14 residues. Germline lookup yields CDR1 MNHNY and CDR2 SVGAGI (reference sequence). Trimming took off 0 bases at V and 9 bases at J, with 12 bases between the two ends. Written as DNA, the CDR3 is TGTGCCAGCAGTTACTCGGGGGGGCGCGGTGAGCAGTTCTTC. It yields the protein CASSYSGGRGEQFF.

The V call is TRBV27, the J call TRBJ2-3, with D maybe TRBD2 (6 bases). The CDR3 length is 21 residues. V dropped 1 base and J dropped 6 bases, with 32 bases sitting between them. CDR1 and CDR2 (germline): MNHEY, SMNVEV (reference sequence). The CDR3 here is CASSLLLKGGTRLRQMDTQYF. The CDR3, as DNA: TGTGCCAGCAGTTTATTGCTTAAGGGAGGCACCAGGCTCCGACAAATGGATACGCAGTATTTT.

The V and J genes are TRBV11-2 and TRBJ2-7, with TRBD2 matching over 8 bases. The CDR3 is 15 amino acids. Trimming at V came to 1 base and at J to 4 bases, leaving 6 bases not matched to a gene. Germline values: CDR1 SGHAT, CDR2 FQNNGV. In nucleotides, the CDR3 is TGTGCCAGCAGCTTAGTCGGCGGGGGGACTTACGAGCAGTACTTC. Translating it yields CASSLVGGGTYEQYF.

This clone has just one count. The chain recombines TRBV18 with TRBJ2-5; 7 bases align to TRBD2. The V segment lost 3 bases and the J segment 5 bases; nucleotides outside the gene matches: 9. This CDR3 is built from 15 residues. CDR1 KGHSH and CDR2 LQKENI come from the germline V gene. In DNA form, the CDR3 reads TGTGCCAGCTCACCTGTGGGAAACGGGAGGGAGACCCAGTACTTC. It encodes CASSPVGNGRETQYF.

The chain employs TRBV11-3 and TRBJ2-6; 8 nucleotides align to TRBD1. CDR3 size: 16 residues. Germline V gene data show CDR1 as SGHNT and CDR2 as YENEEA. J was trimmed by 2 bases and V by 5 bases; bases with no gene match: 5. The DNA of the CDR3 is TGTGCCAGCAGCCCAGGGGGCGCTCCTGGGGCCAACGTCCTGACTTTC. It yields the protein CASSPGGAPGANVLTF.

The chain joins TRBV7-2 to TRBJ2-5; 7 nucleotides match TRBD2. The CDR3 is made up of 14 amino acids. Germline V CDR1 and CDR2: SGHTA, FQGNSA. Germline trimming cut 6 bases from V and 7 bases from J; bases unmatched to any gene: 11. This CDR3 reads CASRPISGGVTQYF. In DNA form, the CDR3 reads TGTGCCAGCAGGCCCATATCGGGAGGTGTGACCCAGTACTTC.

The chain has TRBV28 and TRBJ1-6; 12 nucleotides agree with TRBD1. The ends lost 5 bases at V and 10 bases at J; junction bases unmatched: 9. In germline, CDR1 is MDHEN, CDR2 SYDVKM. This CDR3 region has 16 residues. In nucleotides, the CDR3 is TGTGCCAGCAGTCTTGGGACAGGGGGCGCGGGATCACCCCTCCACTTT. Translated: CASSLGTGGAGSPLHF.

This clone has only one observation. The rearrangement uses TRBV10-1 and TRBJ2-7, with D possibly being TRBD1 (6 bases). Deletions cut 4 bases from V and 3 bases from J, with 13 bases between. Germline V gene lookup returns CDR1 WNHNN and CDR2 SYGVQD (reference sequence). The CDR3 is 14 amino acids. Here the CDR3 DNA reads TGCGCCAGCAGTGGGACGAGGGGGAACTACGAGCAGTACTTC. Its translation: CASSGTRGNYEQYF.

CDR3 in amino acids: CASSKGLEHLQETQYF. In DNA, the CDR3 is TGTGCCAGCAGCAAAGGACTAGAACATCTTCAAGAGACCCAGTACTTC. The V and J genes are TRBV5-4 and TRBJ2-5, with 7 bases fitting TRBD2. The CDR3 has 16 amino acids. Trimming at V came to 4 bases and at J to 2 bases, leaving 11 bases not matched to a gene. Germline CDR1 SGHNT, CDR2 YYREEE (reference sequence).

This rearrangement joins TRBV28 to TRBJ2-1, with TRBD1 identical over 11 bases. The CDR3 loop spans 14 amino acids. V dropped 6 bases and J dropped 7; count of bases not matched to a gene: 5. Germline-derived CDR1 and CDR2 are MDHEN and SYDVKM. The CDR3 DNA reads TGTGCCAGCAGGTCCGGACAGGGGGCGAATGAGCAGTTCTTC. Translated: CASRSGQGANEQFF.

J is TRBJ1-2 and V is TRBV3-1 (or the pseudogene TRBV3-2), with a weak D call TRBD1 (6 bases). The CDR3 runs 16 residues. Trimming took 0 bases from V and 4 from J, leaving 15 bases between them. Germline V lookup: CDR1 LGHDT, CDR2 YNNKEL (reference sequence). The CDR3 coding sequence is TGTGCCAGCAGCCAAGATGGACGGGGCAGGGGCTATGGCTACACCTTC. It is translated as CASSQDGRGRGYGYTF.

The chain links TRBV4-1 to TRBJ2-1; D is unresolved. The CDR3 is made up of 14 amino acids. V was shortened by 1 base and J by 6 bases, with 10 bases between the two germline ends. Germline CDR1 and CDR2: MGHRA and YSYEKL. The chain's CDR3 is CASSQVILANEQFF. CDR3 nucleotides: TGCGCCAGCAGCCAAGTAATTTTGGCCAATGAGCAGTTCTTC.

The chain has TRBV18 and TRBJ1-1, with a weak D call TRBD1 (6 bases). Germline values: CDR1 KGHSH, CDR2 LQKENI. The V and J ends lost 5 bases and 1 base respectively, with 8 bases between them. This CDR3 contains 13 residues. CDR3: CASSEDRNTEAFF. The CDR3 DNA follows: TGTGCCAGCTCAGAGGACAGGAACACTGAAGCTTTCTTT.

This clone occurred once. The chain employs TRBV19 and TRBJ2-2; maybe TRBD2 (7 bases). The CDR3 is made up of 14 amino acids. The germline V and J ends were trimmed by 6 bases and 4 bases, with 12 bases remaining between them. The germline CDR1 and CDR2 sequences are LNHDA and SQIVND (reference sequence). In DNA form, the CDR3 reads TGTGCCAGTAGAAGTGGGGGGGCCACCGGGGAGCTGTTTTTT. Its protein product is CASRSGGATGELFF. The full variable domain, rest sourced from reference TRBV19 and TRBJ2-2, is DGGITQSPKYLFRKEGQNVTLSCEQNLNHDAMYWYRQDPGQGLRLIYYSQIVNDFQKGDIAEGYSVSREKKESFPLTVTSAQKNPTAFYLCASRSGGATGELFFGEGSRLTVL.